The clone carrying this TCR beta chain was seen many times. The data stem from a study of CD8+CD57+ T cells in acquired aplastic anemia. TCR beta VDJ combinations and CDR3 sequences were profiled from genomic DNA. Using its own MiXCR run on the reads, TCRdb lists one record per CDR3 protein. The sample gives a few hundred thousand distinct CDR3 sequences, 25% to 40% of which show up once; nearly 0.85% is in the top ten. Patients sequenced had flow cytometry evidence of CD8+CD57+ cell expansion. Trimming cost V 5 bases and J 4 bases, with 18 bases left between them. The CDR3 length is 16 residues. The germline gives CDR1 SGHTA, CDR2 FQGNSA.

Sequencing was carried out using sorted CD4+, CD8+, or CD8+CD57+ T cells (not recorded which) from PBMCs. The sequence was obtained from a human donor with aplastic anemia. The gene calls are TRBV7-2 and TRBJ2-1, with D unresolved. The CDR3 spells CASSPQALRDYNEQFF. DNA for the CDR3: TGTGCCAGCAGCCCTCAAGCGTTGAGAGATTACAATGAGCAGTTCTTC.